This T cell receptor beta chain was profiled in a study of preoperative IRX-2 immunotherapy in early breast cancer. The treatment is: preoperative locoregional IRX-2 cytokine immunotherapy. The CDR3 is 15 amino acids. Germline CDR1 and CDR2: MNHGY and SAAAGT. After removal of 3 bases from V and 5 bases from J, the junction contained 9 bases not matched to a gene. The data were produced by immunoSEQ multiplex PCR, yet TCRdb's version contains in-frame clones alone and is incomplete. The sample includes 2,700 or so clones, 77% of them seen just once. The V call is TRBV6-8, the J call TRBJ1-2; 7 bases line up with TRBD1. This specimen consisted of tumor tissue, obtained after IRX-2 immunotherapy. The TCR was taken from a human donor with breast cancer. CDR3 sequence: CASSYPPGGVYGYTF. CDR3 sequence (DNA): TGTGCCAGCAGTTATCCCCCAGGGGGGGTTTATGGCTACACCTTC.